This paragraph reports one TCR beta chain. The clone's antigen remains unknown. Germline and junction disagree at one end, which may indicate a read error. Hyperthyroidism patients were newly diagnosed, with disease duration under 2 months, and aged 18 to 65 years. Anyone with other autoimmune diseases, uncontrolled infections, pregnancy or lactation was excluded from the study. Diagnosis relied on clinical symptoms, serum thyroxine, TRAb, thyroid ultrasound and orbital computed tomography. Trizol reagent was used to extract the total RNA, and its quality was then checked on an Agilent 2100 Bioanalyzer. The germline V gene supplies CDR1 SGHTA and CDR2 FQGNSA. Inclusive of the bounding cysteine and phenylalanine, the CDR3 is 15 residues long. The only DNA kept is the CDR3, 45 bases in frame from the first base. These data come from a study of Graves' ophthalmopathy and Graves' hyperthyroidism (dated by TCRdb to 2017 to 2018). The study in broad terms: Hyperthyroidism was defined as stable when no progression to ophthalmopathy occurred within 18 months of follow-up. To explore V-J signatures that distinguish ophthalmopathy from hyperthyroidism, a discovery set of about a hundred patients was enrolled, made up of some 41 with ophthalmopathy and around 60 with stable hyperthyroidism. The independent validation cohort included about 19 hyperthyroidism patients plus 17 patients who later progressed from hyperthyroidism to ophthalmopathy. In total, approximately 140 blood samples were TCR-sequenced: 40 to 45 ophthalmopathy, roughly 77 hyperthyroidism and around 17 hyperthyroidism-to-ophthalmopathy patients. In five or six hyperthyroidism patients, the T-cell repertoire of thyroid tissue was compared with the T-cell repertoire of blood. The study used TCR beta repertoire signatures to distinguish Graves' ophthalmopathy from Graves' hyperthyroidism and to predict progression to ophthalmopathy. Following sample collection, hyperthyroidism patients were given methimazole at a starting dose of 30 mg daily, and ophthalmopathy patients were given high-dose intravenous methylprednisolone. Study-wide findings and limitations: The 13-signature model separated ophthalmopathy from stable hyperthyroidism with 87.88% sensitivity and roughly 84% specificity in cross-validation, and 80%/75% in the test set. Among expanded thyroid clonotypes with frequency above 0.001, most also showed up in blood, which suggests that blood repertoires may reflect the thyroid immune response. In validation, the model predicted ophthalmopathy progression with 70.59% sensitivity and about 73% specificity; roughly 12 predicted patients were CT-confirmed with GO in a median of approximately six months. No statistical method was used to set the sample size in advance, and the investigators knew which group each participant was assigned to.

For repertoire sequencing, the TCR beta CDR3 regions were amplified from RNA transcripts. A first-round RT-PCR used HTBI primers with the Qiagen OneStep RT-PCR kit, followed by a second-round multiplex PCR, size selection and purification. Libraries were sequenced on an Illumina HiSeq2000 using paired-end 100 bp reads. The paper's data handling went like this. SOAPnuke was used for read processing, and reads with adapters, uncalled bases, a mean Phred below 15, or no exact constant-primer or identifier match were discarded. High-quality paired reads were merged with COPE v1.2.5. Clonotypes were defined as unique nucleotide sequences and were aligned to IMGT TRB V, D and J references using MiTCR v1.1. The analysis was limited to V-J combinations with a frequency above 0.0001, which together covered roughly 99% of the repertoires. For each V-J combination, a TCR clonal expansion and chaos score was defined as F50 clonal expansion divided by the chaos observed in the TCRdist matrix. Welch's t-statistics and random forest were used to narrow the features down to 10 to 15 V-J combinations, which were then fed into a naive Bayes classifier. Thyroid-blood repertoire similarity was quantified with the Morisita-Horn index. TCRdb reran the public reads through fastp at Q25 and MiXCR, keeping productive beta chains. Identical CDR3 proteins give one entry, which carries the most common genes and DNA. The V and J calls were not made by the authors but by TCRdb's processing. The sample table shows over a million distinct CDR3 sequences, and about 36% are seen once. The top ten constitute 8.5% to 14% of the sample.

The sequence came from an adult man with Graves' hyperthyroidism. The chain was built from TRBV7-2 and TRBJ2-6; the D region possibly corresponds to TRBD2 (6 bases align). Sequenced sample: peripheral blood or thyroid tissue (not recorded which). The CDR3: CASSVEGAGANILTF. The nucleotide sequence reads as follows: TGTGCCAGCAGCGTGGAGGGTGCTGGGGCCAACATCCTGACTTTC.